These 10 T cell receptor beta chains were all obtained from the same sample, sequenced in a study of CD8 T cells in ankylosing spondylitis (dated 2017 in TCRdb). The library relied on 5' RACE. Instrument used: Illumina HiSeq 2500. Clones were called with MiXCR by TCRdb after fastp trimmed the public reads at Q25, and only in-frame beta chains were retained. When rows share a CDR3 protein, they turn into one entry using the most common DNA and genes. This sample comprises about 69,000 distinct CDR3 sequences, less than 6% of them detected only once. Approximately 2.1% of the sample rests with the top ten. The sample consisted of blood, either unsorted or a sorted T cell fraction (not recorded which). The receptors were gathered from a male donor with ankylosing spondylitis or in good health (not recorded which).

This clonotype was found many times. J is TRBJ2-7 and V is TRBV4-3; possible D gene TRBD1, 7 bases. Germline CDR1 reads LGHNA; CDR2 reads YSLEER. This CDR3 contains 15 residues. With 6 bases removed from V and 7 bases from J, the gap between germline ends came to 22 bases. The CDR3 DNA sequence: TGCGCCAGCAGTCAAACACTAGCCCCAGGGGGGGAGCAGTACTTC. It encodes CASSQTLAPGGEQYF.

This clonotype was seen repeatedly, ten times or more. V usage is TRBV10-3 and J usage is TRBJ1-3; D is unclear. Germline CDR1 reads ENHRY; CDR2 reads SYGVKD. V was cut by 10 bases and J by 4 bases, with 8 bases left in between. The CDR3 consists of 11 residues. CDR3 region: CATTLGNTIYF. DNA for the CDR3: TGTGCCACCACCCTAGGAAACACCATATATTTT.

This clonotype was seen many times. This chain uses TRBV5-1 with TRBJ2-6; 8 bases agree with TRBD1. The junction had 6 bases not matched to a gene; V was cut back by 3 bases and J by 1 base. The CDR3 contains 17 residues. The V gene's germline CDR1 is SGHRS and CDR2 YFSETQ. The CDR3 DNA reads TGCGCCAGCAGCTCCGGACAGGGATGGTCTGGGGCCAACGTCCTGACTTTC. Protein sequence: CASSSGQGWSGANVLTF.

This clonotype came up many times. The rearrangement uses TRBV5-1 and TRBJ2-3; D is unclear. Trimming removed 0 bases from V and 2 bases from J, with 4 bases in between. The CDR3 is made up of 13 amino acids. Germline V CDR1 and CDR2: SGHRS, YFSETQ. CDR3 coding DNA: TGCGCCAGCAGCTTGGCTCACACAGATACGCAGTATTTT. It codes for CASSLAHTDTQYF.

The table lists this clonotype with many counts. The rearrangement uses TRBV3-1 and TRBJ2-7; D is ambiguous. V gave up 4 bases and J gave up 3 bases, with 13 bases separating them. Per germline, CDR1 LGHDT and CDR2 YNNKEL (reference sequence). The CDR3 runs to 14 residues. The CDR3 region is CASSLLPGSYEQYF. CDR3 in DNA: TGTGCCAGCAGCCTCCTCCCCGGCAGCTACGAGCAGTACTTC.

This clonotype was seen at least ten times. This sequence joins TRBV7-8 and TRBJ2-5, with unresolved D. Germline CDR1 is SGHVS and CDR2 is FQNEAQ. This CDR3 is 19 amino acids long. The germline V and J ends were trimmed by 4 bases and 0 bases, with 24 bases remaining between them. The CDR3 bases are TGTGCCAGCAGCTCTCACGAGTTGGCAAGAGGATATTACCAAGAGACCCAGTACTTC. Amino acids: CASSSHELARGYYQETQYF.

This clonotype showed up many times. This sequence joins TRBV4-3 and TRBJ2-1; no definite D call. V was shortened by 0 bases and J by 0 bases, with 6 bases between the two germline ends. The CDR3 has 15 residues. Germline values: CDR1 LGHNA, CDR2 YSLEER. The CDR3 region is CASSQEKSSYNEQFF. The CDR3 region has the DNA TGCGCCAGCAGCCAAGAAAAAAGCTCCTACAATGAGCAGTTCTTC.

This clonotype was counted ten times or more. The chain has TRBV10-3 and TRBJ1-2; D gene unclear. Germline values: CDR1 ENHRY, CDR2 SYGVKD. Trimming removed 0 bases from V and 8 bases from J, with 19 bases in between. The length of the CDR3 is 16 residues. The CDR3 here is CAISESKGRNVDGYTF. The CDR3 region has the DNA TGTGCCATCAGTGAGTCGAAGGGTAGAAACGTGGACGGCTACACCTTC.

This clonotype was picked up many times. V and J are TRBV20-1 and TRBJ1-2; TRBD1 agrees at 10 bases. Trimming at V came to 5 bases and at J to 0 bases, leaving 12 bases not matched to a gene. Germline V gives CDR1 DFQATT, CDR2 SNEGSKA (reference sequence). The CDR3 spans 17 residues. DNA for the CDR3: TGCAGTGCTGGCCGGGACAGGGGACTAACGGCTAACTATGGCTACACCTTC. Translation gives CSAGRDRGLTANYGYTF.

This clonotype has ten or more counts. The chain employs TRBV5-1 and TRBJ2-1, with no clear D. The CDR3 consists of 14 residues. Between the trimmed V and J ends, which lost 0 bases and 4 bases, there was a span of 8 bases. Germline V gene lookup returns CDR1 SGHRS and CDR2 YFSETQ. The CDR3 bases are TGCGCCAGCAGCTTGGATCCAGAGTACAATGAGCAGTTCTTC. Translation: CASSLDPEYNEQFF.